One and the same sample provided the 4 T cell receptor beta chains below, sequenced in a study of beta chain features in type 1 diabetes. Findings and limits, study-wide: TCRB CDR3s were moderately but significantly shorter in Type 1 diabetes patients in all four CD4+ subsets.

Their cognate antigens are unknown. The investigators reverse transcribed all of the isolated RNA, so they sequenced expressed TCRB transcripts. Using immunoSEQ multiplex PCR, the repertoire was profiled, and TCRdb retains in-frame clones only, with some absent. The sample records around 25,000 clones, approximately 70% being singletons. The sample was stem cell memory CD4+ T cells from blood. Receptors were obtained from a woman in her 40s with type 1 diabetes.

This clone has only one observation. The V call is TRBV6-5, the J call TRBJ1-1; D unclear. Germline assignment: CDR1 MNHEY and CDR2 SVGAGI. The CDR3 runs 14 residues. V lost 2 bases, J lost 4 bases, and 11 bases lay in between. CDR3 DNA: TGTGCCAGCAGTTACCGCTCCACGGTCACTGAAGCTTTCTTT. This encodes CASSYRSTVTEAFF.

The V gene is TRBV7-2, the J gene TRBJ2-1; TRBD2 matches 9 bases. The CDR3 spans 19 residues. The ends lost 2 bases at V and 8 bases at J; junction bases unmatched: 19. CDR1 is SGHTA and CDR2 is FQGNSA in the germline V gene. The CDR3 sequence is CASSLRTGFRAGGHDEQFF. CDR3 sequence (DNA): TGTGCCAGCAGCTTAAGGACGGGGTTTCGGGCGGGAGGGCACGATGAGCAGTTCTTC.

CDR3 DNA: TGTGCCAGTAGTGTAACAGATACGCAGTATTTT. Protein sequence: CASSVTDTQYF. The rearrangement joins TRBV19 to TRBJ2-3; no clear D. This CDR3 has 11 amino acids. V was shortened by 5 bases and J by 3 bases, with 3 bases between the two germline ends. The germline V gene encodes CDR1 LNHDA and CDR2 SQIVND (reference sequence).

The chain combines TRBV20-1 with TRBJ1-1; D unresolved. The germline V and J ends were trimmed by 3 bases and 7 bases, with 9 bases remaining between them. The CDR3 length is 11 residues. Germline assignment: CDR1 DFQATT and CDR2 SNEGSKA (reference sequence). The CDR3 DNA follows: TGCAGTGCTAGCGAGGCTGGTGAAGCTTTCTTT. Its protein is CSASEAGEAFF.